This TCR beta chain stems from a study of neurological immune-mediated disorders. The study's findings and limits: None of the CDR3 amino acid sequences of expanded clones recurred across subjects, suggesting private repertoires in all groups.

To note about this clonotype: Its cognate antigen is unknown.

Time point here: technical triplicate 2. Where libraries were unsorted, they were derived from 2 million PBMCs stored at -80 degrees C. The V gene lost 0 bases and the J gene lost 4 bases, with 14 bases spanning the gap. Germline V gene lookup returns CDR1 MGHRA and CDR2 YSYEKL. This CDR3 is 16 amino acids long. The cDNA was generated through 5'RACE incorporating 10-nucleotide random UMIs. Whenever a sequencing run was performed, it yielded over 190 million TCR-beta sequences from 15-18 subjects. One entry per CDR3 protein, called by TCRdb with MiXCR from the 5' RACE reads. This table holds about 59,000 distinct CDR3 sequences, around 24% found once.

The sample taken for sequencing was PBMCs. The chain has TRBV4-1 and TRBJ2-3; D is perhaps TRBD1 (5 bases). The sequence was collected from a man aged 60-69 years with HTLV-1-associated myelopathy (HAM/TSP). The CDR3 loop is CASSQEASARADTQYF. The DNA for the CDR3 is TGCGCCAGCAGCCAAGAAGCGTCAGCCAGGGCAGATACGCAGTATTTT.